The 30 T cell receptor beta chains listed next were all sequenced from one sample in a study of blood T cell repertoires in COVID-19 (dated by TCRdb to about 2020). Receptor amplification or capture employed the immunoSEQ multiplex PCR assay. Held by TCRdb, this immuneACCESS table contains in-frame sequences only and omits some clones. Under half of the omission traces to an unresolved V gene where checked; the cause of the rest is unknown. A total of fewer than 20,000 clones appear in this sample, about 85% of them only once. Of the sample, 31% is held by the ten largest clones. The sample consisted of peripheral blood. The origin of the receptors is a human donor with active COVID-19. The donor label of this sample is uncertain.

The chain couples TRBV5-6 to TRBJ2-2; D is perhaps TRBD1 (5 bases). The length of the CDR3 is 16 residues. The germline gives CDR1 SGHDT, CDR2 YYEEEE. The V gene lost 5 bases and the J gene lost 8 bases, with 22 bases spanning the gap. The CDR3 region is CASRNQGFIKPGELFF. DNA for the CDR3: TGTGCCAGCAGGAACCAGGGCTTTATCAAGCCTGGGGAGCTGTTTTTT.

CDR3 nucleotides: TGTGCCTGGCGGGGGGGTTCATACAATGAGCAGTTCTTC. This codes for CAWRGGSYNEQFF. The rearrangement links TRBV30 to TRBJ2-1, with TRBD2 matching 8 bases. This CDR3 contains 13 residues. CDR1 is GTSNPN and CDR2 is SVGIG in the germline V gene (reference sequence). With 5 bases clipped from V and 4 bases from J, the junction kept 4 bases outside the gene matches.

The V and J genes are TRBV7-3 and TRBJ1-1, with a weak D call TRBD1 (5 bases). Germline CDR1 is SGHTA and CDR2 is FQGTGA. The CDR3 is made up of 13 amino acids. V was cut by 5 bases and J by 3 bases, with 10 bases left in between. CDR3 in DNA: TGTGCCAGCAGCCCCATGGGGCACACTGAAGCTTTCTTT. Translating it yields CASSPMGHTEAFF.

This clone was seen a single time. CDR3 coding DNA: TGTGCCAGCACCCGCGGGGACAGGGTGGTAGATACGCAGTATTTT. As protein: CASTRGDRVVDTQYF. The chain carries TRBV9 and TRBJ2-3; the match to TRBD1 covers 9 bases. After removal of 6 bases from V and 5 bases from J, the junction contained 10 bases not matched to a gene. This CDR3 is 15 amino acids long. Germline values: CDR1 SGDLS, CDR2 YYNGEE. The full variable domain, rest sourced from reference TRBV9 and TRBJ2-3, is DSGVTQTPKHLITATGQRVTLRCSPRSGDLSVYWYQQSLDQGLQFLIQYYNGEERAKGNILERFSAQQFPDLHSELNLSSLELGDSALYFCASTRGDRVVDTQYFGPGTRLTVL.

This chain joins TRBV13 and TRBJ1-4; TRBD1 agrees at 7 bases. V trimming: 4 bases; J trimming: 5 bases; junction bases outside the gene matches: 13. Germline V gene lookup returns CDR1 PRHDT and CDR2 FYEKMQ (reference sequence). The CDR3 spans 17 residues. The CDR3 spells CASSWRARTGRNEKLFF. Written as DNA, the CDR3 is TGTGCCAGCAGCTGGCGGGCCCGGACAGGAAGGAATGAAAAACTGTTTTTT.

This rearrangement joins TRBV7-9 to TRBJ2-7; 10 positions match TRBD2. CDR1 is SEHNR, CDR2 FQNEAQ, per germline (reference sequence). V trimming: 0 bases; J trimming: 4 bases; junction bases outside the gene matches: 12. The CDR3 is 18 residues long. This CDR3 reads CASSLAGLAGALGYEQYF. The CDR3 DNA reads TGTGCCAGCAGCTTAGCCGGCCTAGCGGGGGCATTGGGATACGAGCAGTACTTC.

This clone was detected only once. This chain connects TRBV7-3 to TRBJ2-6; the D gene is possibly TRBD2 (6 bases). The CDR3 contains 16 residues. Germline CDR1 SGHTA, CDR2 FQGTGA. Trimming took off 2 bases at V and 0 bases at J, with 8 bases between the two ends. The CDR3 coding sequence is TGTGCCAGCAGCTTAGTGGGACTCTCTGGGGCCAACGTCCTGACTTTC. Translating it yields CASSLVGLSGANVLTF.

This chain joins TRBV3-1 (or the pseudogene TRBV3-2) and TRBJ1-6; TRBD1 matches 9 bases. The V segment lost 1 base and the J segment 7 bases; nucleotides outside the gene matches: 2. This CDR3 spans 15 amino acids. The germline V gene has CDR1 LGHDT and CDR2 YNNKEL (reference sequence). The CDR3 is CASSQVGTGNSPLHF. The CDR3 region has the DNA TGTGCCAGCAGCCAAGTCGGGACAGGGAATTCACCCCTCCACTTT.

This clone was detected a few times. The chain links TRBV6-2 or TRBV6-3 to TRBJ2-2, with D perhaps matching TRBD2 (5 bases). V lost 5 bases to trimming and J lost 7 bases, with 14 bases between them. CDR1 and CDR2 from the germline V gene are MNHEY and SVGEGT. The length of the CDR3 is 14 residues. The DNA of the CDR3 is TGTGCCAGCAGTATGTCATGGGAGATCGGGGAGCTGTTTTTT. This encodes CASSMSWEIGELFF.

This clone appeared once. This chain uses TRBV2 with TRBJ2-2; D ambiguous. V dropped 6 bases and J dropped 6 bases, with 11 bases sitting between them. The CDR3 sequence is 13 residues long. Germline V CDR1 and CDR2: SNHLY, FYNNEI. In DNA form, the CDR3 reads TGTGCCAGCAGAATCTTAGCCCCCGGGGAGCTGTTTTTT. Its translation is CASRILAPGELFF.

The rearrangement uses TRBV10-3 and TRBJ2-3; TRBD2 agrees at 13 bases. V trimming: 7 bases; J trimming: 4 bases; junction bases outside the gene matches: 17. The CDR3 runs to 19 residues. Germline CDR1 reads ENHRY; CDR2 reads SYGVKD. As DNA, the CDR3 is TGTGCCATCAAGGGAGGACTAGCGGGAGATGTCTCCCTTTCAGATACGCAGTATTTT. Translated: CAIKGGLAGDVSLSDTQYF.

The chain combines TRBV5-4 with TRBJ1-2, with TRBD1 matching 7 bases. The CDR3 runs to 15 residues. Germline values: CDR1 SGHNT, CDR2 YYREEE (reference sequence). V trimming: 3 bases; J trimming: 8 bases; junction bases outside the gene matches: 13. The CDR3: CASSSAISPDRGYTF. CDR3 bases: TGTGCCAGCAGCTCAGCTATATCCCCGGACAGGGGCTACACCTTC.

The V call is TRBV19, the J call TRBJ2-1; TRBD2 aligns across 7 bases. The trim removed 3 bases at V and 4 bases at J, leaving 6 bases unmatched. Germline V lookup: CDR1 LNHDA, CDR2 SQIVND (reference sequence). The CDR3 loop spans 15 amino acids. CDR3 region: CASSIRGEWYNEQFF. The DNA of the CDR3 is TGTGCCAGTAGTATTCGGGGGGAGTGGTACAATGAGCAGTTCTTC.

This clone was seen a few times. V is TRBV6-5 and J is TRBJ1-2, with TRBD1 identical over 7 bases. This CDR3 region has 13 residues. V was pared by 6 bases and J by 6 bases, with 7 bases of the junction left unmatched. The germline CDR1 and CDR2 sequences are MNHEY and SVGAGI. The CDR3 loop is CASSQGGADGYTF. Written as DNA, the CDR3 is TGTGCCAGCAGCCAGGGGGGCGCCGATGGCTACACCTTC.

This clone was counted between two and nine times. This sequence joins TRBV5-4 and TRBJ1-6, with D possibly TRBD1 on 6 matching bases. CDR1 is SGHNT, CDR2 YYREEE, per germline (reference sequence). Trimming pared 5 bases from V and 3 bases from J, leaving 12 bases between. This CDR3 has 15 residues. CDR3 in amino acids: CASSREGGYNSPLHF. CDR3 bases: TGTGCCAGCAGTCGGGAAGGGGGCTATAATTCACCCCTCCACTTT.

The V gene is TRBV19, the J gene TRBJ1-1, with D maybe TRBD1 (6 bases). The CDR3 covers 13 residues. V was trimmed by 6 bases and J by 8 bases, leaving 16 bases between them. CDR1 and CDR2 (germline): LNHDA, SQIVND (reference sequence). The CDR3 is CASRHGTSPEAFF. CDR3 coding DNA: TGTGCCAGTAGACACGGGACATCTCCCGAAGCTTTCTTT.

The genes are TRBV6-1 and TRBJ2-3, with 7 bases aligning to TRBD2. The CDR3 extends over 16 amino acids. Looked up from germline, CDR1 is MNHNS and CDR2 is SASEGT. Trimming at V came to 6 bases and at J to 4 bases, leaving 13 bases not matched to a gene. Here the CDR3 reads CASRERGGVAADTQYF. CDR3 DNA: TGTGCCAGCAGGGAACGCGGGGGAGTGGCGGCAGATACGCAGTATTTT.

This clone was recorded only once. The CDR3 sequence: CASSQDWREGSYEQYF. DNA of the CDR3: TGCGCCAGCAGCCAAGATTGGCGGGAGGGATCCTACGAGCAGTACTTC. The rearrangement links TRBV4-3 to TRBJ2-7, with TRBD2 matching over 9 bases. Germline V gene sequence: CDR1 LGHNA, CDR2 YSLEER. CDR3 length: 16 amino acids. V was pared by 0 bases and J by 1 base, with 4 bases of the junction left unmatched.

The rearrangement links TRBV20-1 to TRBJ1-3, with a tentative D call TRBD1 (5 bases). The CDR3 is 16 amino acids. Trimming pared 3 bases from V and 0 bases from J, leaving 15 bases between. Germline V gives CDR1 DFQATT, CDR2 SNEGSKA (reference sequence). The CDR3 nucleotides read TGCAGTGCTAGTAGGACCCCCGACAGCTCTGGAAACACCATATATTTT. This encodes CSASRTPDSSGNTIYF.

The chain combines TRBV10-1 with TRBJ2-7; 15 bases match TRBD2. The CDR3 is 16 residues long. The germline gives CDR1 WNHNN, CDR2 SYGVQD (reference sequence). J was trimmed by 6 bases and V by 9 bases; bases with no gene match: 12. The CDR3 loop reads CARGFGLAGGPCEQYF. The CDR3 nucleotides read TGCGCCAGGGGTTTTGGACTAGCGGGAGGGCCGTGCGAGCAGTACTTC.

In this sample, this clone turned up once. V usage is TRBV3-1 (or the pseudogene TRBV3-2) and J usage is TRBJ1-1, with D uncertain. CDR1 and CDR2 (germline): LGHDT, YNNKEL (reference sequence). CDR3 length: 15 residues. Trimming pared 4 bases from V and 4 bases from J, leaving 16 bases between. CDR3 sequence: CASSPFQGGGTEAFF. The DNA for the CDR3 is TGTGCCAGCAGCCCCTTTCAAGGTGGAGGCACTGAAGCTTTCTTT.

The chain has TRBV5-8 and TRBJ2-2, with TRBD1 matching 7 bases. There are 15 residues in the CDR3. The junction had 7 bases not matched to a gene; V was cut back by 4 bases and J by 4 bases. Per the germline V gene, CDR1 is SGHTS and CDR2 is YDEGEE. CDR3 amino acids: CASSPDNRGTGELFF. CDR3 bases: TGTGCCAGCAGCCCAGACAACAGGGGCACCGGGGAGCTGTTTTTT.

CDR3 DNA sequence: TGTGCCAGCAGTGGGTTGGGACAGAGCTATGGCTACACCTTC. Protein sequence: CASSGLGQSYGYTF. J is TRBJ1-2 and V is TRBV28, with TRBD1 matching 7 bases. The germline V gene has CDR1 MDHEN and CDR2 SYDVKM. This CDR3 has 14 amino acids. The trim removed 5 bases at V and 4 bases at J, leaving 7 bases unmatched.

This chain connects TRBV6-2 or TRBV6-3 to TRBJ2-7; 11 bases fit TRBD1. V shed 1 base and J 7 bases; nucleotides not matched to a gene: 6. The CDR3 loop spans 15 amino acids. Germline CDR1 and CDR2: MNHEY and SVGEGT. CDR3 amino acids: CASSYFGQGAQEQYF. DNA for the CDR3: TGTGCCAGCAGTTACTTCGGACAGGGGGCTCAAGAGCAGTACTTC.

DNA of the CDR3: TGTGCCAGCAGCCCATCGTCAGGGTTTACTGAAGCTTTCTTT. Translating gives CASSPSSGFTEAFF. The chain couples TRBV11-2 to TRBJ1-1; D is perhaps TRBD1 (5 bases). CDR1 and CDR2 from the germline V gene are SGHAT and FQNNGV. The CDR3 loop spans 14 amino acids. Trimming removed 5 bases from V and 5 bases from J, with 15 bases in between.

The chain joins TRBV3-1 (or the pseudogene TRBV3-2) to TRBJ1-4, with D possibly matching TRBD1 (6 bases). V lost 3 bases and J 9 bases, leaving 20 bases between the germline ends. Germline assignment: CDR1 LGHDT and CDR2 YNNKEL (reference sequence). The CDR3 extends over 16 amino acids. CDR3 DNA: TGTGCCAGCAGCCAGCCTCTACAGGGAGGGAATAAAAAACTGTTTTTT. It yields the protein CASSQPLQGGNKKLFF.

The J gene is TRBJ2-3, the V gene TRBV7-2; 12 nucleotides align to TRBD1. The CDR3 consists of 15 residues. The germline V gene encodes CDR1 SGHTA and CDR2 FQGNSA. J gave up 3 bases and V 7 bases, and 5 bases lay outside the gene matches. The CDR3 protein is CASTRDRGQTDTQYF. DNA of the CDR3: TGTGCCAGCACGCGGGACAGGGGGCAGACAGATACGCAGTATTTT.

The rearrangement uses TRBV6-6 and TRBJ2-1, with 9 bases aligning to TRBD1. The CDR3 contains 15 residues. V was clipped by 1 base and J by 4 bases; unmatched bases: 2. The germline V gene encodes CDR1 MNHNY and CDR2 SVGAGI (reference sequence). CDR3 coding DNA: TGTGCCAGCAGTTACTTGGGACAGGGATACAATGAGCAGTTCTTC. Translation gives CASSYLGQGYNEQFF.

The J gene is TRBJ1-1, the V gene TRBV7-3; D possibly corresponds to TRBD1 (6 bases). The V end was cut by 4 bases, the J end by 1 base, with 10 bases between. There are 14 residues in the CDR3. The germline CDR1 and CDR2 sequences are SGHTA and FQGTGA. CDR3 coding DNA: TGTGCCAGCAGCTGGGTAGGGGGGAACACTGAAGCTTTCTTT. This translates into CASSWVGGNTEAFF.

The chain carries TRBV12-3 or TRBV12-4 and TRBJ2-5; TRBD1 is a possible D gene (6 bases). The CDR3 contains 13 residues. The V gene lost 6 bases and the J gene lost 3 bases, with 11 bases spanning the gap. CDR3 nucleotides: TGTGCCAGCAGCTTCGACAGGAAAGAGACCCAGTACTTC. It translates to CASSFDRKETQYF.